This T cell receptor (beta chain) was retrieved from a study of blood T cell repertoires in COVID-19. Study as a whole: From the United States, Italy and Spain came samples of acute and convalescent COVID-19.

Profiling relied on immunoSEQ multiplex PCR, and the TCRdb table lists in-frame clones only, not all of them. The table has approximately 44,000 clones, roughly 88% seen once. Germline V gives CDR1 MNHEY, CDR2 SMNVEV (reference sequence). The CDR3 has 12 residues. V dropped 6 bases and J dropped 5 bases, with 9 bases sitting between them. Sequencing used peripheral blood. The source is a man aged 55 to 69 with active COVID-19. The chain uses TRBV27 and TRBJ2-3; D is undetermined. The CDR3 loop is CASSPGLDTQYF. The CDR3 DNA reads as TGTGCCAGCAGCCCCGGTCTAGATACGCAGTATTTT.